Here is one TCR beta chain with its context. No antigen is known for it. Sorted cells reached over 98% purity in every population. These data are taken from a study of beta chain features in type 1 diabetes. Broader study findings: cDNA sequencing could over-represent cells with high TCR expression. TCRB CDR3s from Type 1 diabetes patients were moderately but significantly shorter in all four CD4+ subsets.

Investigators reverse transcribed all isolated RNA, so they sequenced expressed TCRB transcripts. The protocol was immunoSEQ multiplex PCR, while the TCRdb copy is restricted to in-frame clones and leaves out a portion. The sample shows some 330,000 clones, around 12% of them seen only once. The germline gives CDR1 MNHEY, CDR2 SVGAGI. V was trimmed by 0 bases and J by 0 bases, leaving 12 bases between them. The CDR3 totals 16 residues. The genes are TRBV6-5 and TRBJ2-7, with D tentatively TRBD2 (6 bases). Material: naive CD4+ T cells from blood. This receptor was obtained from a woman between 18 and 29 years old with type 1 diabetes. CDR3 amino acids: CASSYSGLAPSYEQYF. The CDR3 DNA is TGTGCCAGCAGTTACTCCGGGCTAGCGCCCTCCTACGAGCAGTACTTC.